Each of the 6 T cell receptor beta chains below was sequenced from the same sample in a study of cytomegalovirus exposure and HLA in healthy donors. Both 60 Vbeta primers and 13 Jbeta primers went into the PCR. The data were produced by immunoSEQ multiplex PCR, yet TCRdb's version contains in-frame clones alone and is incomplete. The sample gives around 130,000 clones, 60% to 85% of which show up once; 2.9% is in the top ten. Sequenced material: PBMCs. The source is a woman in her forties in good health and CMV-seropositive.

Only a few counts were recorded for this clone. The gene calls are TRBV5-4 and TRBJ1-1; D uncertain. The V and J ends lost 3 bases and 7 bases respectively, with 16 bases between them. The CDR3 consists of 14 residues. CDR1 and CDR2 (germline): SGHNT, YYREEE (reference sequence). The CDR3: CASSWSERTNEAFF. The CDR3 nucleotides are TGTGCCAGCAGCTGGAGTGAACGTACGAATGAAGCTTTCTTT.

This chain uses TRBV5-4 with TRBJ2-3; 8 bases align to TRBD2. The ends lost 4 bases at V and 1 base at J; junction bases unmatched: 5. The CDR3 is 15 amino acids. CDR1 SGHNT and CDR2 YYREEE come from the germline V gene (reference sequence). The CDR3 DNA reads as TGTGCCAGCAGCGCCGAGCGGGGGCGCACAGATACGCAGTATTTT. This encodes CASSAERGRTDTQYF. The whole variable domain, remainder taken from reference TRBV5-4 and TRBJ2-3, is ETGVTQSPTHLIKTRGQQVTLRCSSQSGHNTVSWYQQALGQGPQFIFQYYREEENGRGNFPPRFSGLQFPNYSSELNVNALELDDSALYLCASSAERGRTDTQYFGPGTRLTVL.

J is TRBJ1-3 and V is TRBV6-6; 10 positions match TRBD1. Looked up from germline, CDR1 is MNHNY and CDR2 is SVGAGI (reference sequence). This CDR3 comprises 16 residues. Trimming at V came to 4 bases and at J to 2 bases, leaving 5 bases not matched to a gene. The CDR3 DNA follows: TGTGCCAGCAGTTTCCCGGGACAGGGGACTGGAAACACCATATATTTT. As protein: CASSFPGQGTGNTIYF.

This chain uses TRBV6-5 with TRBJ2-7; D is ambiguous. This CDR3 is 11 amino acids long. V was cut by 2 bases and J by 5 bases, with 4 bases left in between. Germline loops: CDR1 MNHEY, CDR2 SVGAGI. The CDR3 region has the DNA TGTGCCAGCAGTTACGGGCACGAGCAGTACTTC. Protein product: CASSYGHEQYF.

The CDR3 loop reads CAWQEGAGTEAFF. CDR3 nucleotide sequence: TGTGCCTGGCAAGAGGGGGCTGGCACTGAAGCTTTCTTT. The gene calls are TRBV30 and TRBJ1-1, with TRBD1 identical over 7 bases. The CDR3 is 13 residues long. Trimming removed 5 bases from V and 4 bases from J; junction bases left unmatched: 7. Germline values: CDR1 GTSNPN, CDR2 SVGIG (reference sequence).

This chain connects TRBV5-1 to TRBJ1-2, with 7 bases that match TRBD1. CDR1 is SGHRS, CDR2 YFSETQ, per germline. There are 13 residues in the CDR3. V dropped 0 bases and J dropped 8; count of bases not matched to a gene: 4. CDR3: CASSLGGGNGYTF. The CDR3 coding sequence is TGCGCCAGCAGCTTGGGAGGGGGCAACGGCTACACCTTC.